The 21 T cell receptor beta chains below all came from one sample that was sequenced in a study of metastatic and nonmetastatic thyroid tumors. MiXCR re-clonotyped the PCR reads for TCRdb. The repertoire includes around 50,000 clones, around 20% of them detected once, and over 3% sits in the top ten. Thyroid surgery was performed in patients who had received no treatment beforehand. The specimen sequenced was blood. These receptors were collected from a male donor with papillary thyroid cancer or a benign thyroid nodule (not recorded which). Some clones in this sample may be carry-over from other donors' samples.

The chain recombines TRBV20-1 with TRBJ2-1, with 12 bases fitting TRBD2. V was pared by 3 bases and J by 7 bases, with 10 bases of the junction left unmatched. The CDR3 contains 16 residues. Per the germline V gene, CDR1 is DFQATT and CDR2 is SNEGSKA (reference sequence). The CDR3 nucleotides are TGCAGTGCTAGCCCCTGGGCTAGCGGGGGGGCAAATGAGCAGTTCTTC. Residues: CSASPWASGGANEQFF.

J is TRBJ2-5 and V is TRBV15; D perhaps matches TRBD1 (5 bases). The germline gives CDR1 LNHNV, CDR2 YYDKDF (reference sequence). The CDR3 runs 14 residues. V gave up 4 bases and J gave up 1 base, with 10 bases separating them. CDR3 amino acids: CATSMRQTQETQYF. The CDR3 nucleotides are TGTGCCACCAGCATGCGACAGACCCAAGAGACCCAGTACTTC.

This clone has at least ten counts. This chain connects TRBV5-1 to TRBJ2-2, with D tentatively TRBD2 (7 bases). CDR1 SGHRS and CDR2 YFSETQ come from the germline V gene. This CDR3 is built from 17 residues. Trimming removed 4 bases from V and 4 bases from J, with 20 bases in between. Written as DNA, the CDR3 is TGCGCCAGCAGCCCCTCTAGGGGGGGGTCCTCCACCGGGGAGCTGTTTTTT. Translation gives CASSPSRGGSSTGELFF.

There are many counts of this clone. The CDR3 nucleotides read TGCAGTGCTGGGACTAGCGACGCGTCCTACGAGCAGTACTTC. It translates to CSAGTSDASYEQYF. V gene TRBV29-1 combines with J gene TRBJ2-7; TRBD2 matches at 10 bases. CDR1 is SQVTM and CDR2 is ANQGSEA in the germline V gene. The CDR3 loop spans 14 amino acids.

In this sample, this clone turned up many times. The J gene is TRBJ1-1, the V gene TRBV6-1; the match to TRBD1 covers 12 bases. Germline CDR1 and CDR2: MNHNS and SASEGT. V lost 5 bases and J lost 7; bases outside the gene matches: 5. CDR3 size: 14 residues. This chain's CDR3 is CASSMGQGAREAFF. The CDR3 DNA is TGTGCCAGCAGTATGGGACAGGGGGCTCGTGAAGCTTTCTTT.

The gene calls are TRBV20-1 and TRBJ1-5, with D uncertain. With 2 bases removed from V and 7 bases from J, the gap between germline ends came to 15 bases. Per germline, CDR1 DFQATT and CDR2 SNEGSKA (reference sequence). This CDR3 contains 14 residues. The CDR3 DNA is TGCAGTGCTAGAATGGAGGATAGGCGGCAGCCCCAGCATTTT. Translated, it gives CSARMEDRRQPQHF.

This clone was observed at least ten times. The CDR3 DNA follows: TGCAGTGCTAGAGGCGAGGATGGCTACACCTTC. This translates into CSARGEDGYTF. This chain links TRBV20-1 with TRBJ1-2; no clear D. Germline V gives CDR1 DFQATT, CDR2 SNEGSKA (reference sequence). Trimming shortened V by 1 base and J by 6 bases, and 6 bases separated the two germline ends. This CDR3 spans 11 amino acids.

This rearrangement joins TRBV4-1 to TRBJ2-2; D unresolved. Germline values: CDR1 MGHRA, CDR2 YSYEKL. V was pared by 2 bases and J by 4 bases, with 5 bases between. This CDR3 has 13 residues. This CDR3 reads CASSQLATGELFF. The CDR3 region has the DNA TGCGCCAGCAGCCAATTGGCCACCGGGGAGCTGTTTTTT.

At least ten counts were recorded for this clone. CDR3: CAISEGRQGLSTGELFF. Here the CDR3 DNA reads TGTGCCATCAGTGAGGGGAGACAGGGGTTATCCACCGGGGAGCTGTTTTTT. V gene TRBV10-3 combines with J gene TRBJ2-2; 8 nucleotides match TRBD1. J gave up 4 bases and V 2 bases, and 9 bases lay outside the gene matches. This CDR3 is 17 amino acids long. Germline CDR1 is ENHRY and CDR2 is SYGVKD.

This clone has at least ten counts. The V gene is TRBV20-1, the J gene TRBJ1-3; D perhaps matches TRBD1 (5 bases). CDR3 size: 12 residues. V lost 4 bases and J lost 2, with 6 bases in between. Germline V gives CDR1 DFQATT, CDR2 SNEGSKA (reference sequence). The CDR3 DNA reads as TGCAGTGCTACGGGGCCTGGAAACACCATATATTTT. Translated, it gives CSATGPGNTIYF.

This clone was seen only a few times. The chain couples TRBV4-1 to TRBJ1-2; D gene uncertain. The V end was cut by 3 bases, the J end by 6 bases, with 5 bases between. The CDR3 spans 11 residues. Germline CDR1 MGHRA, CDR2 YSYEKL. The CDR3 DNA is TGCGCCAGCAGCCAGGGTAATGGCTACACCTTC. Translation: CASSQGNGYTF.

With respect to this clone: Other DNA sequences of this sample code for an identical CDR3. This chain joins TRBV11-1 and TRBJ2-1; TRBD2 matches 8 bases. Germline V gives CDR1 SGHAT, CDR2 FQDESV (reference sequence). The CDR3 is made up of 18 amino acids. V gave up 0 bases and J gave up 0 bases; unmatched junction bases: 7. The CDR3 DNA follows: TGTGCCAGCAGCTTAGCAACCGTGACTAGCGCCTCCTACAATGAGCAGTTCTTC. It is translated as CASSLATVTSASYNEQFF.

This clone appeared many times. The gene calls are TRBV20-1 and TRBJ2-4, with TRBD1 identical over 9 bases. The CDR3 spans 16 residues. The V segment lost 0 bases and the J segment 5 bases; nucleotides outside the gene matches: 8. The germline gives CDR1 DFQATT, CDR2 SNEGSKA (reference sequence). The CDR3 DNA follows: TGCAGTGCTAGAGAAACAGGGGGCATATGGCAAAACATTCAGTACTTC. This translates into CSARETGGIWQNIQYF.

CDR3 protein: CSARTQGALNYGYTF. The CDR3 DNA follows: TGCAGTGCTAGGACACAGGGGGCGCTGAACTATGGCTACACCTTC. The V gene is TRBV20-1, the J gene TRBJ1-2; 9 bases are a match to TRBD1. Per germline, CDR1 DFQATT and CDR2 SNEGSKA (reference sequence). V was clipped by 3 bases and J by 2 bases; unmatched bases: 7. The CDR3 loop spans 15 amino acids.

The table lists this clone with many counts. The chain combines TRBV11-2 with TRBJ1-2; D unresolved. Germline assignment: CDR1 SGHAT and CDR2 FQNNGV. V dropped 0 bases and J dropped 4 bases, with 15 bases sitting between them. The CDR3 loop spans 16 amino acids. CDR3 residues: CASSLDQTLGSYGYTF. The CDR3 region has the DNA TGTGCCAGCAGCTTAGATCAGACATTGGGGTCCTATGGCTACACCTTC.

This clone was seen ten or more times. The V call is TRBV7-9, the J call TRBJ1-2; a weak D match, TRBD1 (5 bases). Germline values: CDR1 SEHNR, CDR2 FQNEAQ (reference sequence). V was pared by 0 bases and J by 7 bases, with 12 bases between. The CDR3 loop spans 14 amino acids. This CDR3 reads CASSLASTGGGYTF. The CDR3 DNA reads as TGTGCCAGCAGCTTAGCATCCACGGGGGGTGGCTACACCTTC.

The J gene is TRBJ2-7, the V gene TRBV18, with D possibly TRBD2 on 6 matching bases. This CDR3 is 12 amino acids long. Deletions cut 3 bases from V and 7 bases from J, with 10 bases between. The germline CDR1 and CDR2 sequences are KGHSH and LQKENI. The CDR3 region is CASSPRREEQYF. The DNA of the CDR3 is TGTGCCAGCTCACCGCGGAGGGAAGAGCAGTACTTC.

About this clone: This sequence may be a read error, since a much larger clone differs from it by one base. Other nucleotide sequences in the sample specify the same CDR3. The chain recombines TRBV4-2 with TRBJ2-5, with 10 bases aligning to TRBD2. V lost 4 bases to trimming and J lost 2 bases; unmatched junction nucleotides: 7. This CDR3 region has 16 residues. The germline V gene encodes CDR1 LGHNA and CDR2 YNFKEQ. CDR3 region: CASSPSAGGTQETQYF. CDR3 bases: TGTGCCAGCAGCCCATCAGCGGGGGGGACACAAGAGACCCAGTACTTC.

The table lists this clone with many counts. The chain couples TRBV9 to TRBJ1-5; D perhaps matches TRBD1 (5 bases). The germline V gene has CDR1 SGDLS and CDR2 YYNGEE. Trimming cost V 0 bases and J 6 bases, with 7 bases left between them. The CDR3 runs to 13 residues. The CDR3 DNA reads TGTGCCAGCAGCGTAGACCAGGGTCAGCCCCAGCATTTT. Its protein product is CASSVDQGQPQHF.

Regarding this clone: At one of its ends the junction is not consistent with the germline gene, which may arise from a read error. The V call is TRBV4-2, the J call TRBJ2-5, with TRBD2 matching 10 bases. Germline CDR1 and CDR2: LGHNA and YNFKEQ. The CDR3 length is 16 residues. CDR3 sequence (DNA): TGTGCCAGCAGCCCATCAGCGGGGGGGACACAAGAGATCCAGTACTTC. Translation gives CASSPSAGGTQEIQYF.

The sample holds a few counts of this clone. The V and J genes are TRBV6-2 or TRBV6-3 and TRBJ2-7; D is possibly TRBD2 (6 bases). The CDR3 consists of 16 residues. The V gene's germline CDR1 is MNHEY and CDR2 SVGEGT. Between the trimmed V and J ends, which lost 2 bases and 5 bases, there was a span of 19 bases. Here the CDR3 DNA reads TGTGCCAGCAGTTACCCGGACTATCGTGAGGGCAACGAGCAGTACTTC. Encoded protein: CASSYPDYREGNEQYF.